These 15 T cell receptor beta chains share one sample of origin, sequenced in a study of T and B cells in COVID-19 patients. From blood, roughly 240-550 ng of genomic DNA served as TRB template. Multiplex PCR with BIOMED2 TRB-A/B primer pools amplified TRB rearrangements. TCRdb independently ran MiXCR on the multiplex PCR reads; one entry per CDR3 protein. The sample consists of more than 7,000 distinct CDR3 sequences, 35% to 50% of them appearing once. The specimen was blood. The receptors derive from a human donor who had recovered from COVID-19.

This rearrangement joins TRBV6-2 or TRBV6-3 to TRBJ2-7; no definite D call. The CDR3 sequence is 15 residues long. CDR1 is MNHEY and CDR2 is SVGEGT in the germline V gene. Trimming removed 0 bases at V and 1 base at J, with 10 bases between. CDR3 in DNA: TGTGCCAGCAGTTACTCCGCAGTTGGTTCCTACGAGCAGTACGTC. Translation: CASSYSAVGSYEQYV.

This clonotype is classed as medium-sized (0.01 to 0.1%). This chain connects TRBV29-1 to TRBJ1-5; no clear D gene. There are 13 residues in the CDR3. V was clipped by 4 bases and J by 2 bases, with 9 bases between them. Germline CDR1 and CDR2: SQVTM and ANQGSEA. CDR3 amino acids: CSVADGGNQPQHF. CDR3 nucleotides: TGCAGCGTTGCTGATGGTGGCAATCAGCCCCAGCATTTT.

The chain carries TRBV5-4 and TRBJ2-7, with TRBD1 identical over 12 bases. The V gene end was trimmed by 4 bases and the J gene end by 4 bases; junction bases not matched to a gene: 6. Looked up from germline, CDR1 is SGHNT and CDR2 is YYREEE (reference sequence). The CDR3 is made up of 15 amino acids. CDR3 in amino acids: CASSPGTGGAYEQYF. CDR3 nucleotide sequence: TGTGCCAGCAGCCCCGGGACAGGGGGCGCGTACGAGCAGTACTTC.

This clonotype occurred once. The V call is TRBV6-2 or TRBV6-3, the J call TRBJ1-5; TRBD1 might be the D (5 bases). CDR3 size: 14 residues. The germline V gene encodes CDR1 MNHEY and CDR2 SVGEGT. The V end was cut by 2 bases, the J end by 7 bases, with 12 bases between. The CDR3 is CASSYGGSRQPQHF. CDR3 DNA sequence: TGTGCCAGCAGTTACGGGGGTTCGCGGCAGCCCCAGCATTTT.

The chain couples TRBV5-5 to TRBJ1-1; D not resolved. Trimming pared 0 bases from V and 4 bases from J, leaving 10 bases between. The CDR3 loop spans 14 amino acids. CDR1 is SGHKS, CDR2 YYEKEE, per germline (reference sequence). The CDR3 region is CASSLEEVSTEAFF. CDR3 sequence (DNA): TGTGCCAGCAGCTTGGAAGAGGTTTCCACTGAAGCTTTCTTT.

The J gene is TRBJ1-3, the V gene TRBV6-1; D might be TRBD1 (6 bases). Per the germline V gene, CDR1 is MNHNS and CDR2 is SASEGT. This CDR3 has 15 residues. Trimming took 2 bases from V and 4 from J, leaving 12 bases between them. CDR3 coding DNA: TGTGCCAGCAGTGAATTAGGACAGACAGGAAACACCATATATTTT. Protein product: CASSELGQTGNTIYF.

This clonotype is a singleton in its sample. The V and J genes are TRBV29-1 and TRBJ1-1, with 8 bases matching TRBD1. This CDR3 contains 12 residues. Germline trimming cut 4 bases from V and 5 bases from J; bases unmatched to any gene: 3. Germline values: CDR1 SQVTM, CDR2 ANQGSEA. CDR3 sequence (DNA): TGCAGCGTTGGACAGGGGAGTACTGAAGCTTTCTTT. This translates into CSVGQGSTEAFF.

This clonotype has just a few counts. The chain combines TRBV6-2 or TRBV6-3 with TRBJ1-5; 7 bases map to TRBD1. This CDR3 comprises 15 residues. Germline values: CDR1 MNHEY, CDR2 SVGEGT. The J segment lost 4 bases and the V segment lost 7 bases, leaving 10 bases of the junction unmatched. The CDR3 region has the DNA TGTGCCAGCACCTTAAGACAGGGAACGAATCAGCCCCAGCATTTT. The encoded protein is CASTLRQGTNQPQHF.

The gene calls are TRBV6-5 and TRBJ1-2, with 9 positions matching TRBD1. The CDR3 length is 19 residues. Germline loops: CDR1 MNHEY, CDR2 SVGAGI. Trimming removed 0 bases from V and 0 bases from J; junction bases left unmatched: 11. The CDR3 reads CASSYSHRGRGLANYGYTF. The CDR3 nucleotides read TGTGCCAGCAGTTACTCTCACAGGGGGCGAGGACTTGCTAACTATGGCTACACCTTC.

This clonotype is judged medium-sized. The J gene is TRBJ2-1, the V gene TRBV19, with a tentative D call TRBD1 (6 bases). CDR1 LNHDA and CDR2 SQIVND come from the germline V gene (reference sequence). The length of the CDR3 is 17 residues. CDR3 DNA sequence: TGTGAACGTCCCTTACAAAACAGGACAGCTTCCTACAATGAGCAGTTCTTC. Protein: CERPLQNRTASYNEQFF.

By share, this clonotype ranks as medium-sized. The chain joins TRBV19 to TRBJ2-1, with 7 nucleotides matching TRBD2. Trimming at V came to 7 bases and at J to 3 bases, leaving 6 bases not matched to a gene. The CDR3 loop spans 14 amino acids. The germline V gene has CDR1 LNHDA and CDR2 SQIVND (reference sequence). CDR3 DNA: TGTGCCAGTACCCCCGGGGGGATCTACAATGAGCAGTTCTTC. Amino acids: CASTPGGIYNEQFF.

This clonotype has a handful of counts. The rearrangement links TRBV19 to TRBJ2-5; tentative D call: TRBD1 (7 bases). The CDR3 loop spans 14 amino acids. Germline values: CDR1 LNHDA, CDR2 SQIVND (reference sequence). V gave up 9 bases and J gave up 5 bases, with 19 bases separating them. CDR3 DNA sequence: TGTGCCAGCAGAAACAGGGGCCGGGGGGAGACCCAGTACTTC. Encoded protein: CASRNRGRGETQYF.

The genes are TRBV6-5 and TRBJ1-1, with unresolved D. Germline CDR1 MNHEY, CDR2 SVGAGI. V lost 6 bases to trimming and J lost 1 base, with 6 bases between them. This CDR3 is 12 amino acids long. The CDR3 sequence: CASSPANTEAFF. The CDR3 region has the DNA TGTGCCAGCAGCCCTGCGAACACTGAAGCTTTCTTT.

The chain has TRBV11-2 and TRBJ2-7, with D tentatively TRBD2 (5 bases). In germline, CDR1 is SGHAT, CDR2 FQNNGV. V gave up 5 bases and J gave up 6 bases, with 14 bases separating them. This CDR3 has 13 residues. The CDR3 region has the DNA TGTGCCAGCAGCCGGGCTGCCAGCGGCGAGCAGTACTTC. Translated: CASSRAASGEQYF.

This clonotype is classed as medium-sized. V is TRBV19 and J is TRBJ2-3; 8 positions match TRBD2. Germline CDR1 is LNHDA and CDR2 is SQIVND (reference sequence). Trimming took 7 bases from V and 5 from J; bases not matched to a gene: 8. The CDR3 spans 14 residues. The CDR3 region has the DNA TGTGCCAGTACCGGGGGGGGGCCCGGAGATACGCAGTATTTT. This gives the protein CASTGGGPGDTQYF.